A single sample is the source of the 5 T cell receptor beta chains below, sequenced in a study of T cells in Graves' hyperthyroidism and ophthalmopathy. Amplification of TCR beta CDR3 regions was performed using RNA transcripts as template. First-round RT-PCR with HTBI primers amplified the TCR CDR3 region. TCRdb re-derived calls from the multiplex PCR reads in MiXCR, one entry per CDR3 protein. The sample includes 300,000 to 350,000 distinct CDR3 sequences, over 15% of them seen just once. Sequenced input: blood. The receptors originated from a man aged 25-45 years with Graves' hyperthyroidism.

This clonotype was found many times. In DNA form, the CDR3 reads TGTGCCAGCAGCTCAAGCGGGATAAGTGATACGCAGTATTTT. This encodes CASSSSGISDTQYF. V usage is TRBV7-3 and J usage is TRBJ2-3; 7 bases map to TRBD2. J gave up 6 bases and V 4 bases, and 7 bases lay outside the gene matches. CDR3 length: 14 amino acids. Germline CDR1 and CDR2: SGHTA and FQGTGA. Supplemented by reference TRBV7-3 and TRBJ2-3, the full variable domain reads GAGVSQTPSNKVTEKGKYVELRCDPISGHTALYWYRQSLGQGPEFLIYFQGTGAADDSGLPNDRFFAVRPEGSVSTLKIQRTERGDSAVYLCASSSSGISDTQYFGPGTRLTVL.

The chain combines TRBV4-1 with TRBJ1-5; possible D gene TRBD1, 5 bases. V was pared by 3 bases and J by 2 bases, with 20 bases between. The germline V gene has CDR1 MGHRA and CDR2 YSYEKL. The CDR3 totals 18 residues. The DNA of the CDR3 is TGCGCCAGCAGCCATCGCCTACGCGGGGGAGTCGGCAATCAGCCCCAGCATTTT. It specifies CASSHRLRGGVGNQPQHF.

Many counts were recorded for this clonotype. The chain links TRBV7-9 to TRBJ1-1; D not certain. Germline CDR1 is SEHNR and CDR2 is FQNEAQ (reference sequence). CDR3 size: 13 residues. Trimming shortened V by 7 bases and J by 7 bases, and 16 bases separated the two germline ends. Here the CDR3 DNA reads TGTGCCAGCAACACCCGAACGAGTGGTGAAGCTTTCTTT. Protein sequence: CASNTRTSGEAFF.

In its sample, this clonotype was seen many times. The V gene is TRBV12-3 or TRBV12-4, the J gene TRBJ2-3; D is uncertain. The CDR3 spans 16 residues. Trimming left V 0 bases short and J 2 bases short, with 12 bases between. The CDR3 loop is CASSLARPSSTDTQYF. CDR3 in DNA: TGTGCCAGCAGTTTAGCGCGTCCCTCCTCCACAGATACGCAGTATTTT.

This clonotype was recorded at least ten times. The CDR3: CSEKHVDRGYGYTF. CDR3 coding DNA: TGCAGTGAGAAGCATGTTGACAGGGGCTATGGCTACACCTTC. This chain joins TRBV20-1 and TRBJ1-2; 8 positions match TRBD1. Losses at the gene ends were 7 bases for V and 4 bases for J; bases not matched to a gene: 11. Germline CDR1 reads DFQATT; CDR2 reads SNEGSKA (reference sequence). CDR3 length: 14 residues.